The rows below give T cell receptor beta chains drawn from one sample of a study of T cells after yellow fever vaccination. TCRdb re-called the 5' RACE reads with MiXCR, one entry per CDR3 protein. In the table there are 300,000 to 400,000 distinct CDR3 sequences, 8.5% to 9% of which are singletons. Sequencing was performed on PBMCs, taken on the day of the first yellow fever vaccination. The receptors shown here come from a man between 18 and 35 years old who received the YFV17D yellow fever vaccine. Each CDR3 is given with its conserved first and last residue. A D gene is named only where the DNA matches it firmly. For some rows the clone size is stated as once, few or many, or as a class when expanded; others skip it.

TRBJ2-7 | TRBV20-1 | many | . | CSARVPSTGTSYEQYF | TGCAGTGCTAGAGTCCCCTCAACCGGGACTTCCTACGAGCAGTACTTC
TRBJ1-2 | TRBV6-4 | few | . | CASNQGLDYGYTF | TGTGCCAGCAACCAGGGGTTGGACTATGGCTACACCTTC
TRBJ2-3 | TRBV9 | . | TRBD2 | CASSGAGGRFGTQYF | TGTGCCAGCAGCGGAGCGGGGGGACGTTTCGGTACGCAGTATTTT
TRBJ2-5 | TRBV6-2/TRBV6-3 | . | . | CASKPDRGSDQYF | TGTGCCAGCAAGCCGGACCGGGGGAGTGACCAGTACTTC
TRBJ1-1 | TRBV5-1 | few | . | CASQTNGVLGMNTEAFF | TGCGCCAGCCAAACAAACGGGGTTTTAGGGATGAACACTGAAGCTTTCTTT
TRBJ2-1 | TRBV28 | few | . | CASSLGGASNEQFF | TGTGCCAGCAGTTTAGGGGGGGCTTCAAATGAGCAGTTCTTC
TRBJ2-4 | TRBV9 | . | TRBD2 | CASSVGGRAKNIQYF | TGTGCCAGCAGCGTCGGCGGGAGAGCCAAAAACATTCAGTACTTC
TRBJ1-1 | TRBV18 | few | . | CASSPLENTEAFF | TGTGCCAGCTCACCGTTAGAGAACACTGAAGCTTTCTTT
TRBJ2-7 | TRBV6-5 | . | . | CASSYSTVHPYEQYF | TGTGCCAGCAGTTACTCGACAGTCCACCCCTACGAGCAGTACTTC
TRBJ2-5 | TRBV7-2 | many | . | CASSPKQGGIPYF | TGTGCCAGCAGCCCAAAACAGGGGGGGATCCCCTACTTC
TRBJ2-6 | TRBV4-3 | few | . | CASSQEAAANVLTF | TGCGCCAGCAGCCAAGAAGCGGCCGCCAACGTCCTGACTTTC
TRBJ2-2 | TRBV5-4 | . | . | CASSFGGAHTGELFF | TGTGCCAGCAGCTTCGGTGGGGCCCACACCGGGGAGCTGTTTTTT
TRBJ1-2 | TRBV19 | . | TRBD1 | CASAGGYGYTF | TGTGCCAGTGCAGGGGGCTATGGCTACACCTTC
TRBJ2-1 | TRBV20-1 | few | . | CSARAGGSVHNEQFF | TGCAGTGCTAGAGCGGGGGGCTCGGTCCACAATGAGCAGTTCTTC
TRBJ1-4 | TRBV20-1 | . | . | CSASPGRATNEKLFF | TGCAGTGCTAGCCCGGGGCGGGCAACTAATGAAAAACTGTTTTTT
TRBJ1-1 | TRBV9 | medium-sized | . | CASSVGTGTEAFF | TGTGCCAGCAGCGTAGGGACGGGCACTGAAGCTTTCTTT
TRBJ2-3 | TRBV5-6 | few | . | CASSSVKGADTQYF | TGTGCCAGCAGCTCGGTCAAAGGCGCAGATACGCAGTATTTT
TRBJ2-3 | TRBV4-2 | . | TRBD2 | CASSQESGGADTQYF | TGTGCCAGCAGCCAAGAAAGCGGGGGGGCGGATACGCAGTATTTT
TRBJ1-1 | TRBV5-6 | . | . | CASSIGPVEAFF | TGTGCCAGCAGTATCGGTCCGGTAGAAGCTTTCTTT
TRBJ1-2 | TRBV18 | many | . | CASSPEDGNYGYTF | TGTGCCAGCTCACCAGAGGACGGAAATTATGGCTACACCTTC
TRBJ1-1 | TRBV19 | . | . | CASSMTPRVTEAFF | TGTGCCAGTAGTATGACACCGAGGGTCACTGAAGCTTTCTTT
TRBJ1-2 | TRBV20-1 | . | . | CSARDQATLFYTF | TGCAGTGCTAGAGATCAGGCAACTCTTTTCTACACCTTC
TRBJ2-2 | TRBV28 | few | . | CASSSGLSGELFF | TGTGCCAGCAGTTCGGGACTTTCCGGGGAGCTGTTTTTT
TRBJ1-1 | TRBV10-3 | . | TRBD1 | CAIRTGGDTEAFF | TGTGCCATACGGACAGGAGGGGACACTGAAGCTTTCTTT
TRBJ1-5 | TRBV15 | many | . | CATSRDLVGGSNQPQHF | TGTGCCACCAGCAGAGATCTGGTGGGGGGAAGCAATCAGCCCCAGCATTTT
TRBJ2-1 | TRBV12-3/TRBV12-4 | many | TRBD1 | CASSFLRGQGPYNEQFF | TGTGCCAGCAGTTTCCTCCGGGGACAGGGTCCCTACAATGAGCAGTTCTTC
TRBJ1-1 | TRBV28 | . | . | CASVGGVEAFF | TGTGCCAGCGTGGGGGGGGTCGAAGCTTTCTTT
TRBJ1-2 | TRBV6-1 | few | . | CASNYYGYTF | TGTGCCAGCAATTATTATGGCTACACCTTC